Following are 16 T cell receptor beta chains from one sample sequenced in a study of blood T cell repertoires in COVID-19. TCRdb keeps only in-frame clones here, not all; method: immunoSEQ multiplex PCR. The sample yields some 250,000 clones, 81% seen once. The sample was peripheral blood. Receptor source: a woman aged 80 or over with acute or convalescent COVID-19.

The rearrangement links TRBV28 to TRBJ1-2, with TRBD1 identical over 8 bases. Looked up from germline, CDR1 is MDHEN and CDR2 is SYDVKM. V shed 4 bases, J shed 3 bases, and the junction held 7 bases outside the gene matches. CDR3 size: 15 residues. The CDR3: CASSSHGQGDYGYTF. In DNA, the CDR3 is TGTGCCAGCAGTTCTCACGGACAGGGAGACTATGGCTACACCTTC.

This clone has a single count. This chain uses TRBV24-1 with TRBJ2-7; TRBD2 is a possible D gene (6 bases). The V gene's germline CDR1 is KGHDR and CDR2 SFDVKD. V was trimmed by 4 bases and J by 6 bases, leaving 12 bases between them. The CDR3 covers 13 residues. The CDR3 DNA follows: TGTGCCACCAGTGACGGGAGTTTAGGCGAGCAGTACTTC. Translation: CATSDGSLGEQYF.

J is TRBJ1-2 and V is TRBV6-6, with 9 bases fitting TRBD1. Germline V gene data show CDR1 as MNHNY and CDR2 as SVGAGI (reference sequence). V lost 4 bases and J lost 6; bases outside the gene matches: 6. The CDR3 is 14 amino acids. CDR3 region: CASSSDRGGNGYTF. CDR3 DNA sequence: TGTGCCAGCAGTTCGGACAGGGGAGGAAATGGCTACACCTTC.

The chain carries TRBV6-4 and TRBJ1-1, with D possibly TRBD1 on 6 matching bases. Germline loops: CDR1 MRHNA, CDR2 SNTAGT. The CDR3 consists of 12 residues. Trimming removed 5 bases from V and 6 bases from J, with 10 bases in between. The CDR3 sequence is CASSNAGAEAFF. The CDR3 DNA reads TGTGCCAGCAGTAACGCAGGGGCTGAAGCTTTCTTT.

This clone showed up just a few times. The chain recombines TRBV11-2 with TRBJ2-7; the D gene is possibly TRBD1 (6 bases). The CDR3 has 14 residues. Germline V CDR1 and CDR2: SGHAT, FQNNGV. V was pared by 1 base and J by 2 bases, with 9 bases between. CDR3 sequence (DNA): TGTGCCAGCAGCTTAGTAGGGACACCCTACGAGCAGTACTTC. Its translation: CASSLVGTPYEQYF.

This rearrangement joins TRBV5-1 to TRBJ1-6; 8 positions match TRBD1. This CDR3 contains 16 residues. The J segment lost 6 bases and the V segment lost 4 bases, leaving 9 bases of the junction unmatched. Germline-derived CDR1 and CDR2 are SGHRS and YFSETQ. CDR3 in amino acids: CASSPRDRSSNSPLHF. The CDR3 bases are TGCGCCAGCAGCCCCCGGGACAGGTCAAGTAATTCACCCCTCCACTTT.

The rearrangement uses TRBV5-6 and TRBJ1-1; perhaps TRBD1 as D (6 bases). Germline V gene data show CDR1 as SGHDT and CDR2 as YYEEEE. V was shortened by 0 bases and J by 11 bases, with 11 bases between the two germline ends. CDR3 length equals 12 residues. CDR3 bases: TGTGCCAGCAGCTTGGCAGGGGCAGGGGCTTTCTTT. Protein product: CASSLAGAGAFF.

This clone was observed a few times. CDR3 in amino acids: CASSEGDRGNTEAFF. The CDR3 DNA is TGTGCCAGCAGTGAAGGGGACAGGGGAAACACTGAAGCTTTCTTT. The chain uses TRBV2 and TRBJ1-1; TRBD1 aligns across 10 bases. The germline V gene has CDR1 SNHLY and CDR2 FYNNEI. CDR3 length: 15 amino acids. Losses at the gene ends were 1 base for V and 2 bases for J; bases not matched to a gene: 1.

The J gene is TRBJ2-5, the V gene TRBV4-1; TRBD2 agrees at 11 bases. The junction had 6 bases not matched to a gene; V was cut back by 5 bases and J by 4 bases. The germline V gene encodes CDR1 MGHRA and CDR2 YSYEKL. The CDR3 has 15 residues. Here the CDR3 DNA reads TGCGCCAGCAGCGATAGCGGGGGGGAGGGAGAGACCCAGTACTTC. This codes for CASSDSGGEGETQYF.

The sample holds one count of this clone. The rearrangement joins TRBV6-5 to TRBJ2-7; 8 bases are shared with TRBD2. The CDR3 totals 13 residues. Germline V gives CDR1 MNHEY, CDR2 SVGAGI. The V segment lost 7 bases and the J segment 2 bases; nucleotides outside the gene matches: 4. This chain's CDR3 is CASNSAGAYEQYF. The CDR3 DNA sequence: TGTGCCAGCAACTCAGCGGGGGCCTACGAGCAGTACTTC.

In its sample, this clone was seen a few times. The chain carries TRBV5-6 and TRBJ2-7, with D tentatively TRBD2 (5 bases). V was cut by 0 bases and J by 3 bases, with 10 bases left in between. The CDR3 extends over 14 amino acids. The germline CDR1 and CDR2 sequences are SGHDT and YYEEEE. The CDR3 here is CASSLVRRDYEQYF. CDR3 sequence (DNA): TGTGCCAGCAGCTTGGTGCGACGGGACTACGAGCAGTACTTC.

The genes are TRBV6-6 and TRBJ1-2, with D maybe TRBD1 (6 bases). Germline V gives CDR1 MNHNY, CDR2 SVGAGI (reference sequence). The V end was cut by 4 bases, the J end by 2 bases, with 8 bases between. The CDR3 is 13 residues long. CDR3 in DNA: TGTGCCAGCAGTTGGACAGAGAACTATGGCTACACCTTC. Translated: CASSWTENYGYTF.

The rearrangement joins TRBV19 to TRBJ1-6; 12 positions agree with TRBD1. J lost 10 bases, V lost 7 bases, and 8 bases had no gene match. Germline V lookup: CDR1 LNHDA, CDR2 SQIVND (reference sequence). The CDR3 is made up of 15 amino acids. The CDR3 protein is CASKGQGAASSPLHF. The DNA of the CDR3 is TGTGCCAGTAAGGGACAGGGGGCAGCTTCATCACCCCTCCACTTT.

The rearrangement links TRBV5-1 to TRBJ2-7; D perhaps matches TRBD2 (5 bases). V was clipped by 1 base and J by 7 bases, with 12 bases between them. The length of the CDR3 is 13 residues. Germline lookup yields CDR1 SGHRS and CDR2 YFSETQ. The CDR3, as DNA: TGCGCCAGCAGCTTGTCAGTAACGGGGGAGCAGTACTTC. Its protein product is CASSLSVTGEQYF.

The rearrangement uses TRBV10-1 and TRBJ2-7; weak D call: TRBD2 (6 bases). The CDR3 has 14 residues. V dropped 6 bases and J dropped 4 bases, with 16 bases sitting between them. Germline V gives CDR1 WNHNN, CDR2 SYGVQD (reference sequence). The CDR3 nucleotides read TGCGCCAGCAGCCCTACGGGCGGAGGGTACGAGCAGTACTTC. Protein sequence: CASSPTGGGYEQYF.

The chain carries TRBV28 and TRBJ1-2, with D possibly being TRBD1 (5 bases). Germline V lookup: CDR1 MDHEN, CDR2 SYDVKM. The V end was cut by 5 bases, the J end by 7 bases, with 14 bases between. This CDR3 contains 13 residues. CDR3 bases: TGTGCCAGCAGTCAGACAGAGTTCTTTGGCTACACCTTC. As protein: CASSQTEFFGYTF.